These T cell receptor beta chains were read from a single sample in a study of long-term antiretroviral therapy in people with HIV. The data were produced by immunoSEQ multiplex PCR, yet TCRdb's version contains in-frame clones alone and is incomplete. Of 7,500 to 10,000 clones detected, 81% appear once; the ten largest clones hold roughly a sixth. The sample in question was unsorted PBMCs, obtained 0.7 years after starting antiretroviral therapy. The receptors were gathered from a man aged 35 to 55 with HIV. Each CDR3 is given with its conserved first and last residue. D genes are given only for firm matches. A clone size is listed for some rows: how often the clone was seen (once, few, many), or a class if it is expanded.

clone size: .; V gene: TRBV10-3; J gene: TRBJ2-3; D gene: .; CDR3 protein: CAGGGSADTQYF; CDR3 DNA: TGTGCCGGGGGGGGCTCGGCTGATACGCAGTATTTT
clone size: .; V gene: TRBV9; J gene: TRBJ2-1; D gene: .; CDR3 protein: CASSVGAAGEQFF; CDR3 DNA: TGTGCCAGCAGCGTAGGGGCAGCTGGTGAGCAGTTCTTC
clone size: .; V gene: TRBV11-2; J gene: TRBJ2-1; D gene: TRBD2; CDR3 protein: CASSLTSGNYNEQFF; CDR3 DNA: TGTGCCAGCAGCCTAACTAGCGGGAACTACAATGAGCAGTTCTTC
clone size: .; V gene: TRBV10-3; J gene: TRBJ2-7; D gene: TRBD2; CDR3 protein: CAISDTRLAAYEQYF; CDR3 DNA: TGTGCCATCAGTGACACGAGACTAGCGGCCTACGAGCAGTACTTC
clone size: .; V gene: TRBV15; J gene: TRBJ2-7; D gene: .; CDR3 protein: CATSTDGAYPYEQYF; CDR3 DNA: TGTGCCACCAGCACGGATGGGGCCTACCCCTACGAGCAGTACTTC
clone size: .; V gene: TRBV28; J gene: TRBJ2-2; D gene: .; CDR3 protein: CASSFSDLLYGELFF; CDR3 DNA: TGTGCCAGCAGTTTCTCGGACTTACTTTACGGGGAGCTGTTTTTT
clone size: .; V gene: TRBV10-3; J gene: TRBJ1-3; D gene: .; CDR3 protein: CAISREGNTIYF; CDR3 DNA: TGTGCCATCTCGCGGGAGGGAAACACCATATATTTT
clone size: .; V gene: TRBV5-8; J gene: TRBJ2-3; D gene: TRBD2; CDR3 protein: CASSAGTSGSTDTQYF; CDR3 DNA: TGTGCCAGCAGCGCTGGGACTAGCGGGAGCACAGATACGCAGTATTTT
clone size: .; V gene: TRBV11-2; J gene: TRBJ1-1; D gene: TRBD1; CDR3 protein: CASSLDRVNTEAFF; CDR3 DNA: TGTGCCAGCAGCCTCGACAGGGTCAACACTGAAGCTTTCTTT
clone size: .; V gene: TRBV4-3; J gene: TRBJ2-7; D gene: TRBD2; CDR3 protein: CASSPSGGGLEQYF; CDR3 DNA: TGCGCCAGCAGCCCTTCCGGGGGGGGACTCGAGCAGTACTTC
clone size: .; V gene: TRBV5-4; J gene: TRBJ1-4; D gene: TRBD1; CDR3 protein: CASSSLSGGATNEKLFF; CDR3 DNA: TGTGCCAGCAGCTCACTTTCAGGGGGTGCAACTAATGAAAAACTGTTTTTT
clone size: .; V gene: TRBV13; J gene: TRBJ2-7; D gene: TRBD2; CDR3 protein: CASSDGLAGNSYEQYF; CDR3 DNA: TGTGCCAGCAGCGACGGACTAGCGGGAAACTCCTACGAGCAGTACTTC
clone size: .; V gene: TRBV4-3; J gene: TRBJ2-2; D gene: .; CDR3 protein: CASSQDAGRNANTGELFF; CDR3 DNA: TGCGCCAGCAGCCAAGATGCAGGCAGAAACGCGAACACCGGGGAGCTGTTTTTT
clone size: .; V gene: TRBV12-1; J gene: TRBJ2-1; D gene: .; CDR3 protein: CASSSIPGLAVYNEQFF; CDR3 DNA: TGTGCCAGCAGCTCCATCCCGGGACTAGCGGTCTACAATGAGCAGTTCTTC
clone size: few; V gene: TRBV5-1; J gene: TRBJ2-1; D gene: .; CDR3 protein: CASSFGQGGDEQFF; CDR3 DNA: TGCGCCAGCAGCTTCGGACAGGGAGGGGATGAGCAGTTCTTC
clone size: .; V gene: TRBV6-5; J gene: TRBJ1-2; D gene: .; CDR3 protein: CASSAQGRQGYTF; CDR3 DNA: TGTGCCAGCAGCGCTCAGGGTCGACAAGGCTACACCTTC
clone size: once; V gene: TRBV19; J gene: TRBJ2-7; D gene: .; CDR3 protein: CASSISASDSYEQYF; CDR3 DNA: TGTGCCAGTAGTATCTCGGCTAGCGACTCCTACGAGCAGTACTTC
clone size: .; V gene: TRBV28; J gene: TRBJ1-2; D gene: .; CDR3 protein: CASSPPTALYGYTF; CDR3 DNA: TGTGCCAGCAGTCCCCCGACTGCCCTATATGGCTACACCTTC
clone size: .; V gene: TRBV30; J gene: TRBJ1-2; D gene: .; CDR3 protein: CASPEKGRYGYTF; CDR3 DNA: TGTGCCTCCCCTGAGAAGGGCCGCTATGGCTACACCTTC
clone size: .; V gene: TRBV5-4; J gene: TRBJ2-5; D gene: .; CDR3 protein: CASSSDREGQETQYF; CDR3 DNA: TGTGCCAGCAGCAGTGACAGGGAGGGACAAGAGACCCAGTACTTC
clone size: few; V gene: TRBV4-3; J gene: TRBJ2-3; D gene: TRBD2; CDR3 protein: CASSQEVGLAGGDGHTDTQYF; CDR3 DNA: TGCGCCAGCAGCCAAGAAGTGGGACTAGCGGGAGGGGATGGGCACACAGATACGCAGTATTTT
clone size: .; V gene: TRBV29-1; J gene: TRBJ1-2; D gene: .; CDR3 protein: CSDYGYTF; CDR3 DNA: TGCAGCGATTATGGCTACACCTTC
clone size: once; V gene: TRBV7-2; J gene: TRBJ1-2; D gene: TRBD1; CDR3 protein: CASSPQGAAGGGYTF; CDR3 DNA: TGTGCCAGCAGCCCCCAGGGGGCGGCAGGGGGTGGCTACACCTTC
clone size: .; V gene: TRBV5-1; J gene: TRBJ2-1; D gene: TRBD1; CDR3 protein: CASSSGQGTYNEQFF; CDR3 DNA: TGCGCCAGCAGCTCCGGACAGGGGACTTACAATGAGCAGTTCTTC
clone size: once; V gene: TRBV19; J gene: TRBJ2-3; D gene: .; CDR3 protein: CASSISAQVSHTQYF; CDR3 DNA: .
clone size: .; V gene: TRBV7-9; J gene: TRBJ2-2; D gene: .; CDR3 protein: CASSFFSRTTGELFF; CDR3 DNA: TGTGCCAGCAGCTTTTTTTCGCGGACCACCGGGGAGCTGTTTTTT
clone size: .; V gene: TRBV7-3; J gene: TRBJ1-3; D gene: TRBD1; CDR3 protein: CASSIQGATGNTIYF; CDR3 DNA: TGTGCCAGCAGTATCCAGGGGGCCACAGGAAACACCATATATTTT
clone size: .; V gene: TRBV28; J gene: TRBJ2-5; D gene: TRBD2; CDR3 protein: CATETSGVQETQYF; CDR3 DNA: TGTGCCACAGAAACTAGCGGGGTCCAAGAGACCCAGTACTTC
clone size: .; V gene: TRBV28; J gene: TRBJ1-5; D gene: TRBD1; CDR3 protein: CASSEGDRAQHF; CDR3 DNA: TGTGCCAGCAGTGAAGGGGACAGGGCCCAGCATTTT
clone size: .; V gene: TRBV5-6; J gene: TRBJ1-2; D gene: .; CDR3 protein: CASSLGAASYGYTF; CDR3 DNA: TGTGCCAGCAGCTTAGGGGCTGCCTCCTATGGCTACACCTTC
clone size: .; V gene: TRBV7-9; J gene: TRBJ2-3; D gene: .; CDR3 protein: CASSLEVGADTQYF; CDR3 DNA: TGTGCCAGCAGCTTAGAAGTGGGAGCAGATACGCAGTATTTT
clone size: few; V gene: TRBV21-1; J gene: TRBJ1-5; D gene: .; CDR3 protein: CASSKPGDRASVDQPQHF; CDR3 DNA: TGTGCCAGCAGCAAACCTGGGGATCGGGCTTCTGTAGATCAGCCCCAGCATTTT
clone size: .; V gene: TRBV6-6; J gene: TRBJ1-5; D gene: .; CDR3 protein: CASTGRDFSHQPQHF; CDR3 DNA: TGTGCCAGTACAGGGAGGGATTTTAGTCATCAGCCCCAGCATTTT
clone size: .; V gene: TRBV5-1; J gene: TRBJ2-7; D gene: .; CDR3 protein: CASSRDGLSYEQYF; CDR3 DNA: TGCGCCAGCAGCCGGGACGGACTTTCCTACGAGCAGTACTTC
clone size: .; V gene: TRBV9; J gene: TRBJ2-7; D gene: TRBD1; CDR3 protein: CASSLGDSLYEQYF; CDR3 DNA: TGTGCCAGCAGCCTGGGGGACAGTCTATACGAGCAGTACTTC
clone size: .; V gene: TRBV9; J gene: TRBJ2-1; D gene: .; CDR3 protein: CASSVGYNEQFF; CDR3 DNA: TGTGCCAGCAGCGTAGGGTACAATGAGCAGTTCTTC
clone size: .; V gene: TRBV27; J gene: TRBJ2-1; D gene: TRBD2; CDR3 protein: CASSPGTSGSYNEQFF; CDR3 DNA: TGTGCCAGCAGTCCCGGGACTAGCGGGAGCTACAATGAGCAGTTCTTC
clone size: .; V gene: TRBV18; J gene: TRBJ2-3; D gene: .; CDR3 protein: CASSPLGETSTDTQYF; CDR3 DNA: TGTGCCAGCTCACCACTGGGGGAAACTAGCACAGATACGCAGTATTTT
clone size: .; V gene: TRBV5-1; J gene: TRBJ2-3; D gene: .; CDR3 protein: CASSPVGANTDTQYF; CDR3 DNA: TGCGCCAGCAGCCCCGTAGGAGCGAACACAGATACGCAGTATTTT
clone size: .; V gene: TRBV9; J gene: TRBJ2-7; D gene: TRBD1; CDR3 protein: CASSLQQGQESHEQYF; CDR3 DNA: TGTGCCAGCAGCCTCCAACAGGGACAGGAATCCCACGAGCAGTACTTC
clone size: .; V gene: TRBV27; J gene: TRBJ1-5; D gene: .; CDR3 protein: CASSSGQPYQPQHF; CDR3 DNA: TGTGCCAGCAGTTCGGGGCAGCCCTATCAGCCCCAGCATTTT
clone size: .; V gene: TRBV9; J gene: TRBJ2-2; D gene: .; CDR3 protein: CASSGREGGTGELFF; CDR3 DNA: TGTGCCAGCAGCGGGAGGGAAGGGGGGACCGGGGAGCTGTTTTTT
clone size: large; V gene: TRBV4-3; J gene: TRBJ1-1; D gene: .; CDR3 protein: CASSQDKGVRTEAFF; CDR3 DNA: TGCGCCAGCAGCCAAGATAAGGGAGTGAGAACTGAAGCTTTCTTT
clone size: .; V gene: TRBV5-6; J gene: TRBJ2-7; D gene: .; CDR3 protein: CASASGYEQYF; CDR3 DNA: TGTGCCAGCGCGTCTGGCTACGAGCAGTACTTC
clone size: few; V gene: TRBV27; J gene: TRBJ1-5; D gene: TRBD1; CDR3 protein: CASSLQGAGQPQHF; CDR3 DNA: TGTGCCAGCAGCCTACAGGGGGCTGGTCAGCCCCAGCATTTT
clone size: .; V gene: TRBV7-3; J gene: TRBJ2-1; D gene: TRBD1; CDR3 protein: CASSSSPGQGPLNEQFF; CDR3 DNA: TGTGCCAGCAGCTCCTCGCCGGGACAGGGACCGCTCAATGAGCAGTTCTTC
clone size: once; V gene: TRBV5-4; J gene: TRBJ2-2; D gene: .; CDR3 protein: CASSLEPINTGELFF; CDR3 DNA: TGTGCCAGCAGCTTGGAGCCAATAAACACCGGGGAGCTGTTTTTT
clone size: .; V gene: TRBV29-1; J gene: TRBJ2-7; D gene: .; CDR3 protein: CSVETFKQANYEQYF; CDR3 DNA: TGCAGCGTTGAAACGTTCAAACAGGCGAACTACGAGCAGTACTTC
clone size: .; V gene: TRBV7-9; J gene: TRBJ1-1; D gene: .; CDR3 protein: CASSLAADRTEAFF; CDR3 DNA: TGTGCCAGCAGCTTAGCGGCGGATCGCACTGAAGCTTTCTTT
clone size: few; V gene: TRBV15; J gene: TRBJ1-2; D gene: .; CDR3 protein: CATSRDRDVNYGYTF; CDR3 DNA: TGTGCCACCAGCAGAGATAGGGACGTTAACTATGGCTACACCTTC
clone size: .; V gene: TRBV28; J gene: TRBJ1-5; D gene: .; CDR3 protein: CASSLSHGGAQQPQHF; CDR3 DNA: TGTGCCAGCAGTTTGTCGCACGGGGGCGCGCAACAGCCCCAGCATTTT
clone size: .; V gene: TRBV28; J gene: TRBJ1-1; D gene: TRBD1; CDR3 protein: CASSLYRQGPTMNTEAFF; CDR3 DNA: TGTGCCAGCAGTCTCTACCGACAGGGGCCTACTATGAACACTGAAGCTTTCTTT
clone size: few; V gene: TRBV7-9; J gene: TRBJ2-7; D gene: .; CDR3 protein: CASSLVHSTEREQYF; CDR3 DNA: TGTGCCAGCAGCTTAGTTCACTCCACCGAACGGGAGCAGTACTTC
clone size: .; V gene: TRBV4-3; J gene: TRBJ2-7; D gene: .; CDR3 protein: CASSQGRGSFYEQYF; CDR3 DNA: TGCGCCAGCAGCCAAGGCAGGGGTTCCTTCTACGAGCAGTACTTC
clone size: .; V gene: TRBV25-1; J gene: TRBJ2-3; D gene: .; CDR3 protein: CASSASAADTQYF; CDR3 DNA: TGTGCCAGCAGTGCCTCAGCGGCAGATACGCAGTATTTT
clone size: .; V gene: TRBV4-2; J gene: TRBJ2-3; D gene: .; CDR3 protein: CASSQAGSTGRADTQYF; CDR3 DNA: TGTGCCAGCAGCCAAGCAGGTAGTACGGGACGGGCAGATACGCAGTATTTT
clone size: .; V gene: TRBV5-1; J gene: TRBJ2-5; D gene: .; CDR3 protein: CASSIRPEAQETQYF; CDR3 DNA: TGCGCCAGCAGCATACGACCTGAGGCTCAAGAGACCCAGTACTTC
clone size: once; V gene: TRBV19; J gene: TRBJ2-1; D gene: TRBD1; CDR3 protein: CASIRDRGSDEQFF; CDR3 DNA: TGTGCCAGTATTAGGGACAGGGGGAGCGATGAGCAGTTCTTC
clone size: .; V gene: TRBV5-1; J gene: TRBJ2-1; D gene: TRBD2; CDR3 protein: CASSLGLAGYLGGNEQFF; CDR3 DNA: TGCGCCAGCAGCTTGGGACTAGCGGGATATCTGGGGGGCAATGAGCAGTTCTTC